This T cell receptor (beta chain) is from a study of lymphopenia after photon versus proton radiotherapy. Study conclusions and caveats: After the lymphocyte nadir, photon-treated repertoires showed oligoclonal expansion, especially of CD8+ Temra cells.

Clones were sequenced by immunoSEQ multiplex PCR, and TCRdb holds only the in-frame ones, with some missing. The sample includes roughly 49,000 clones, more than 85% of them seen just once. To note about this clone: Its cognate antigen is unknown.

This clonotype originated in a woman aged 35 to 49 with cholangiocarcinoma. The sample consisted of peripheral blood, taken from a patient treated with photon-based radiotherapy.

CDR3 loop: CASSEYPVGGITEAFF. The CDR3 nucleotides read TGTGCCAGCAGTGAATATCCCGTTGGGGGGATCACTGAAGCTTTCTTT. This chain links TRBV25-1 with TRBJ1-1; possible D gene TRBD1, 5 bases. The CDR3 has 16 amino acids. V was cut by 0 bases and J by 4 bases, with 15 bases left in between. The germline V gene encodes CDR1 MGHDK and CDR2 SYGVNS.